The next 30 T cell receptor beta chains were all read from a single sample in a study of metastatic and nonmetastatic thyroid tumors. Nobody among the patients had been given any treatment before thyroid surgery. TCRdb re-called the PCR reads with MiXCR. Among 50,000 or so clones listed, 20% to 25% were seen once. Sequenced material: blood. The source is a male donor with papillary thyroid cancer or a benign thyroid nodule (not recorded which). Some clones in this sample may be carry-over from other donors' samples.

By frequency in the sample, this clone is medium-sized. The CDR3 DNA sequence: TGTGCCAGCAGTCCCAGACAGGGGAAGCACACTGAAGCTTTCTTT. Residues: CASSPRQGKHTEAFF. The V and J genes are TRBV12-3 or TRBV12-4 and TRBJ1-1; 8 positions match TRBD1. Trimming removed 5 bases from V and 3 bases from J; junction bases left unmatched: 8. The CDR3 extends over 15 amino acids.

This clone turned up a few times. This chain connects TRBV2 to TRBJ2-7; 8 bases agree with TRBD2. This CDR3 spans 15 amino acids. Germline V gene data show CDR1 as SNHLY and CDR2 as FYNNEI. The V and J ends lost 6 bases and 1 base, in that order; junction bases with no gene match: 8. CDR3 coding DNA: TGTGCCAGCAGACTAACTAGCGGAGGATCCTACGAGCAGTACTTC. This codes for CASRLTSGGSYEQYF. The full variable domain, completed using reference TRBV2 and TRBJ2-7, is EPEVTQTPSHQVTQMGQEVILRCVPISNHLYFYWYRQILGQKVEFLVSFYNNEISEKSEIFDDQFSVERPDGSNFTLKIRSTKLEDSAMYFCASRLTSGGSYEQYFGPGTRLTVT.

Ten or more counts support this clone. The rearrangement joins TRBV2 to TRBJ2-2; the D gene is possibly TRBD2 (6 bases). The CDR3 extends over 14 amino acids. Germline CDR1 reads SNHLY; CDR2 reads FYNNEI. With 7 bases removed from V and 0 bases from J, the gap between germline ends came to 9 bases. The CDR3 DNA sequence: TGTGCCAGCACCCCGGGAGCGAACACCGGGGAGCTGTTTTTT. Protein sequence: CASTPGANTGELFF.

The chain carries TRBV5-4 and TRBJ2-7; no firm D call. The CDR3 consists of 13 residues. CDR1 SGHNT and CDR2 YYREEE come from the germline V gene (reference sequence). V lost 0 bases and J lost 3, with 7 bases in between. The CDR3 here is CASSLDNSYEQYF. DNA for the CDR3: TGTGCCAGCAGCTTGGACAACAGCTACGAGCAGTACTTC.

In its sample, this clone was seen many times. One end of the junction does not line up with germline, which may come from a read error. This sequence joins TRBV7-8 and TRBJ1-2, with TRBD1 matching over 10 bases. The CDR3 consists of 17 residues. Germline V gene sequence: CDR1 SGHVS, CDR2 FQNEAQ. CDR3 DNA sequence: TGTGCCAGCAGCTTGGTAGCTTGGGACAGGGGAACTCATGGCTACATCTTC. It codes for CASSLVAWDRGTHGYIF.

This clone has just a few counts. V usage is TRBV24-1 and J usage is TRBJ1-1; no clear D gene. The V end was cut by 9 bases, the J end by 0 bases, with 19 bases between. Germline V gene data show CDR1 as KGHDR and CDR2 as SFDVKD. This CDR3 has 16 amino acids. The CDR3 sequence: CATAQWPQPMNTEAFF. The CDR3 DNA reads as TGTGCCACCGCTCAGTGGCCCCAACCCATGAACACTGAAGCTTTCTTT.

This clone was seen ten or more times. The rearrangement links TRBV13 to TRBJ2-7; 10 bases map to TRBD2. The V segment lost 1 base and the J segment 2 bases; nucleotides outside the gene matches: 2. CDR1 is PRHDT and CDR2 is FYEKMQ in the germline V gene (reference sequence). This CDR3 region has 15 residues. CDR3 coding DNA: TGTGCCAGCAGCTTAGCTAGCGGGAGTGCCTACGAGCAGTACTTC. Its protein product is CASSLASGSAYEQYF. The full variable domain, with the rest looked up from reference TRBV13 and TRBJ2-7, is AAGVIQSPRHLIKEKRETATLKCYPIPRHDTVYWYQQGPGQDPQFLISFYEKMQSDKGSIPDRFSAQQFSDYHSELNMSSLELGDSALYFCASSLASGSAYEQYFGPGTRLTVT.

This sequence joins TRBV7-3 and TRBJ2-3, with no clear D. Germline V gene sequence: CDR1 SGHTA, CDR2 FQGTGA. This CDR3 is built from 15 residues. The V gene lost 5 bases and the J gene lost 1 base, with 13 bases spanning the gap. CDR3 sequence: CASSADSGGTDTQYF. CDR3 DNA sequence: TGTGCCAGCAGCGCCGATTCTGGCGGCACAGATACGCAGTATTTT. Complete variable domain (other parts from reference TRBV7-3 and TRBJ2-3): GAGVSQTPSNKVTEKGKYVELRCDPISGHTALYWYRQSLGQGPEFLIYFQGTGAADDSGLPNDRFFAVRPEGSVSTLKIQRTERGDSAVYLCASSADSGGTDTQYFGPGTRLTVL.

The V gene is TRBV7-8, the J gene TRBJ1-6; 8 positions agree with TRBD1. The CDR3 covers 13 residues. CDR1 is SGHVS and CDR2 is FQNEAQ in the germline V gene. The J segment lost 13 bases and the V segment lost 4 bases, leaving 6 bases of the junction unmatched. The CDR3 region has the DNA TGTGCCAGCAGCTCGAACCGGGACAGGCCCCTCCACTTT. Translation: CASSSNRDRPLHF.

This clone was observed at least ten times. The J gene is TRBJ2-1, the V gene TRBV6-6; 10 nucleotides match TRBD2. Germline V lookup: CDR1 MNHNY, CDR2 SVGAGI (reference sequence). With 2 bases clipped from V and 14 bases from J, the junction kept 9 bases outside the gene matches. This CDR3 has 14 amino acids. DNA for the CDR3: TGTGCCAGCAGTTACACCCTCCTAGCGGGAGAGGAGTTCTTC. The encoded protein is CASSYTLLAGEEFF.

The chain uses TRBV6-1 and TRBJ2-1; TRBD2 agrees at 7 bases. Germline V gene data show CDR1 as MNHNS and CDR2 as SASEGT. With 7 bases clipped from V and 8 bases from J, the junction kept 8 bases outside the gene matches. The CDR3 extends over 13 amino acids. The CDR3 DNA reads as TGTGCCAGCACCCACGGGGGGTACCATGAGCAGTTCTTC. Translated: CASTHGGYHEQFF.

This clone has at least ten counts. This rearrangement joins TRBV7-9 to TRBJ2-7, with 11 bases fitting TRBD2. V was pared by 4 bases and J by 7 bases, with 9 bases of the junction left unmatched. Germline-derived CDR1 and CDR2 are SEHNR and FQNEAQ (reference sequence). The CDR3 length is 15 residues. DNA for the CDR3: TGTGCCAGCAGCTATCTAGCGGGAGGCCCGGCTGAGCAGTACTTC. Its translation is CASSYLAGGPAEQYF.

Many counts were recorded for this clone. This sequence joins TRBV28 and TRBJ1-5; a weak D match, TRBD1 (6 bases). The germline V gene encodes CDR1 MDHEN and CDR2 SYDVKM. This CDR3 is built from 21 residues. Trimming cost V 7 bases and J 6 bases, with 37 bases left between them. The CDR3 sequence is CASNYMGGTGGGRFGGQPQHF. CDR3 DNA: TGTGCCAGCAACTACATGGGGGGAACCGGGGGCGGAAGATTCGGAGGTCAGCCCCAGCATTTT.

Many counts were recorded for this clone. The J gene is TRBJ2-2, the V gene TRBV2, with D uncertain. This CDR3 is built from 14 residues. Germline V gene sequence: CDR1 SNHLY, CDR2 FYNNEI. V was shortened by 5 bases and J by 1 base, with 8 bases between the two germline ends. CDR3 region: CASSPLVNTGELFF. The CDR3 DNA reads TGTGCCAGCAGTCCCTTGGTGAACACCGGGGAGCTGTTTTTT.

This clone was seen a few times. A much larger clone sits a single nucleotide away, making a read error possible. Other DNA sequences from this sample encode an identical CDR3 as well. This chain joins TRBV5-1 and TRBJ2-3, with no clear D. V lost 3 bases and J 8 bases, leaving 13 bases between the germline ends. This CDR3 region has 13 residues. CDR1 is SGHRS and CDR2 is YFSETQ in the germline V gene. The CDR3 is CASSWKREGTQYF. DNA for the CDR3: TGCGCCAGCAGCTGGAAAAGGGAAGGTACGCAGTATTTT. Supplemented by reference TRBV5-1 and TRBJ2-3, the full variable domain reads KAGVTQTPRYLIKTRGQQVTLSCSPISGHRSVSWYQQTPGQGLQFLFEYFSETQRNKGNFPGRFSGRQFSNSRSEMNVSTLELGDSALYLCASSWKREGTQYFGPGTRLTVL.

As regards this clone: A single base separates this from a much larger clone, so it may be a read error. The chain couples TRBV24-1 to TRBJ2-3; 8 nucleotides line up with TRBD1. V dropped 5 bases and J dropped 2; count of bases not matched to a gene: 2. The CDR3 is 14 residues long. Germline V lookup: CDR1 KGHDR, CDR2 SFDVKD. The CDR3: CATSGQGYTDTQYF. The CDR3 DNA follows: TGTGCCACCAGTGGACAGGGGTACACAGATACGCAGTATTTT.

There are many counts of this clone. The genes are TRBV19 and TRBJ1-3; D is possibly TRBD1 (6 bases). Germline values: CDR1 LNHDA, CDR2 SQIVND (reference sequence). This CDR3 is built from 15 residues. With 7 bases removed from V and 4 bases from J, the gap between germline ends came to 17 bases. CDR3 DNA sequence: TGTGCCAGTACCGCGCACAGGGAGGCGGGAAACACCATATATTTT. This sequence encodes CASTAHREAGNTIYF.

The chain recombines TRBV28 with TRBJ2-7; TRBD1 agrees at 7 bases. The CDR3 extends over 15 amino acids. J was trimmed by 6 bases and V by 5 bases; bases with no gene match: 13. Per the germline V gene, CDR1 is MDHEN and CDR2 is SYDVKM. CDR3 nucleotide sequence: TGTGCCAGCAGTCCCCCTTTCTTACAGGGGTCCGAGCAGTACTTC. Translated, it gives CASSPPFLQGSEQYF.

In this sample, this clone turned up many times. V and J are TRBV7-2 and TRBJ1-3; D gene ambiguous. V was cut by 5 bases and J by 0 bases, with 8 bases left in between. Germline CDR1 SGHTA, CDR2 FQGNSA. This CDR3 is 14 amino acids long. This CDR3 reads CASSPTSSGNTIYF. In DNA, the CDR3 is TGTGCCAGCAGCCCTACGAGCTCTGGAAACACCATATATTTT.

This clone appeared many times. V usage is TRBV18 and J usage is TRBJ1-2; a weak D match, TRBD1 (6 bases). Per the germline V gene, CDR1 is KGHSH and CDR2 is LQKENI. The CDR3 is 16 amino acids. Trimming removed 3 bases from V and 3 bases from J, with 17 bases in between. The CDR3 bases are TGTGCCAGCTCACCCATCGAGGACAGCCCTTACTATGGCTACACCTTC. Translation gives CASSPIEDSPYYGYTF.

This clone was seen many times. J is TRBJ2-6 and V is TRBV6-1; the match to TRBD1 covers 9 bases. The CDR3 sequence is 17 residues long. Germline CDR1 reads MNHNS; CDR2 reads SASEGT. Trimming took 8 bases from V and 0 from J; bases not matched to a gene: 8. CDR3 sequence (DNA): TGTGCCAGCTACCCGGGACAGGGCTTCTCTGGGGCCAACGTCCTGACTTTC. Translating it yields CASYPGQGFSGANVLTF.

There are a few counts of this clone. The V call is TRBV28, the J call TRBJ1-1; unclear D gene. With 1 base removed from V and 1 base from J, the gap between germline ends came to 4 bases. This CDR3 has 13 amino acids. Per the germline V gene, CDR1 is MDHEN and CDR2 is SYDVKM. The CDR3 here is CASSLLENTEAFF. CDR3 in DNA: TGTGCCAGCAGTTTATTAGAGAACACTGAAGCTTTCTTT.

This clone was seen repeatedly, ten times or more. The CDR3 protein is CASSQATAGYTF. The DNA of the CDR3 is TGTGCCAGCAGCCAAGCGACAGCTGGCTACACCTTC. V is TRBV3-1 and J is TRBJ1-2, with D perhaps TRBD1 (5 bases). There are 12 residues in the CDR3. CDR1 and CDR2 (germline): LGHDT, YNNKEL (reference sequence). V was cut by 1 base and J by 7 bases, with 7 bases left in between. The full variable domain, its missing parts supplied by reference TRBV3-1 and TRBJ1-2, is DTAVSQTPKYLVTQMGNDKSIKCEQNLGHDTMYWYKQDSKKFLKIMFSYNNKELIINETVPNRFSPKSPDKAHLNLHINSLELGDSAVYFCASSQATAGYTFGSGTRLTVV.

The chain is built from TRBV9 and TRBJ2-7; 8 bases align to TRBD1. Germline trimming cut 4 bases from V and 7 bases from J; bases unmatched to any gene: 10. This CDR3 is 14 amino acids long. Germline assignment: CDR1 SGDLS and CDR2 YYNGEE. The CDR3 region is CASSPTTGVGEQYF. The CDR3 bases are TGTGCCAGCAGCCCGACGACAGGGGTAGGTGAGCAGTACTTC.

The CDR3 nucleotides are TGCGCCAGCAGCTTGGGGGACAGGGATAATTCACCCCTCCACTTT. Protein product: CASSLGDRDNSPLHF. The chain joins TRBV5-1 to TRBJ1-6, with 9 bases lining up with TRBD1. The CDR3 spans 15 residues. Per germline, CDR1 SGHRS and CDR2 YFSETQ. With V trimmed by 0 bases and J by 5 bases, 0 bases remained unmatched.

The sample holds many counts of this clone. DNA for the CDR3: TGTGCCAGCAGCTTGGGGGGGGACAGTTTCCTCAATCAGCCCCAGCATTTT. This gives the protein CASSLGGDSFLNQPQHF. J is TRBJ1-5 and V is TRBV5-6, with TRBD1 identical over 7 bases. CDR1 and CDR2 from the germline V gene are SGHDT and YYEEEE. CDR3 size: 17 residues. Losses at the gene ends were 0 bases for V and 3 bases for J; bases not matched to a gene: 9.

The chain is built from TRBV28 and TRBJ2-7; unclear D gene. The CDR3 contains 16 residues. The V and J ends lost 5 bases and 3 bases respectively, with 20 bases between them. In germline, CDR1 is MDHEN, CDR2 SYDVKM. The CDR3, as DNA: TGTGCCAGCAGTGGGAACTGGGTCCCCGGAAACTACGAGCAGTACTTC. As protein: CASSGNWVPGNYEQYF.

V is TRBV6-1 and J is TRBJ1-6; 7 nucleotides align to TRBD1. V trimming: 7 bases; J trimming: 7 bases; junction bases outside the gene matches: 7. The germline V gene has CDR1 MNHNS and CDR2 SASEGT. This CDR3 has 14 residues. This CDR3 is CASKSTGRNSPLHF. CDR3 in DNA: TGTGCCAGCAAGTCGACAGGGAGGAATTCACCCCTCCACTTT.

This clone is medium-sized (0.01 to 0.1%) within its sample. CDR3 nucleotide sequence: TGTGCCAGCAGTTTATGGCTAGGCCAAGCCTACGAGCAGTACTTC. Translated, it gives CASSLWLGQAYEQYF. This rearrangement joins TRBV27 to TRBJ2-7, with D unclear. This CDR3 is 15 amino acids long. CDR1 and CDR2 from the germline V gene are MNHEY and SMNVEV (reference sequence). V shed 1 base and J shed 2 bases, with 12 bases lying between them.

The V call is TRBV7-2, the J call TRBJ1-4; 9 bases map to TRBD1. This CDR3 contains 15 residues. V shed 5 bases, J shed 7 bases, and the junction held 8 bases outside the gene matches. Germline values: CDR1 SGHTA, CDR2 FQGNSA. The CDR3 DNA reads as TGTGCCAGCAGCGGGGCGACAGGGGGAAGTGAAAAACTGTTTTTT. Translation: CASSGATGGSEKLFF.